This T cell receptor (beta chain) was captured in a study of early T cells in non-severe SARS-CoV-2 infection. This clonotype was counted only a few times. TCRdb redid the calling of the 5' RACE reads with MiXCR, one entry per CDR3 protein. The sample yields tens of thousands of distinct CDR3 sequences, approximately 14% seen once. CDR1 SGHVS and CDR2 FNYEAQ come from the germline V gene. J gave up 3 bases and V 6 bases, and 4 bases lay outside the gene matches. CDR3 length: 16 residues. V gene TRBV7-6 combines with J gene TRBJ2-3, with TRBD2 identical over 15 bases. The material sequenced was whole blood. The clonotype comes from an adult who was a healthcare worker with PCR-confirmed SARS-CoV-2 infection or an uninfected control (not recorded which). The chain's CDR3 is CASSRTSGGETDTQYF. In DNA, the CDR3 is TGTGCCAGCAGTCGGACTAGCGGGGGGGAAACAGATACGCAGTATTTT.